Following are 23 T cell receptor beta chains from one sample sequenced in a study of T cell clonality in common variable immunodeficiency. The table came from immunoSEQ multiplex PCR; TCRdb's copy has only in-frame clones and leaves some out. The record shows about 64,000 clones for this sample, with no singletons present. Sequenced: peripheral blood mononuclear cells. These receptors all stem from a person aged 18-70 years in good health.

This clone was detected many times. The CDR3 goes on 3 residues after the read ends, and that part is filled in from the germline J gene. This chain joins TRBV5-1 and TRBJ2-2; TRBD2 matches 9 bases. Trimming took 2 bases from V and 5 from J; bases not matched to a gene: 7. Germline-derived CDR1 and CDR2 are SGHRS and YFSETQ. The CDR3 contains 16 residues. The CDR3 here is CASSLTSGLITGELFF. The part of the CDR3 DNA that was read is TGCGCCAGCAGCTTAACTAGCGGGTTGATTACCGGGGAG.

This clone was seen at least ten times. The CDR3 end lies 3 residues beyond the end of the read and is filled in from the germline J gene. This chain links TRBV9 with TRBJ2-2, with TRBD1 matching over 7 bases. CDR1 SGDLS and CDR2 YYNGEE come from the germline V gene. The ends lost 0 bases at V and 2 bases at J; junction bases unmatched: 7. CDR3 length: 17 residues. CDR3 DNA, as far as it was read: TGTGCCAGCAGCGTAGTAGCAGGGGGTCTTAACACCGGGGAG. It specifies CASSVVAGGLNTGE. The entire CDR3 is CASSVVAGGLNTGELFF. The full variable domain, its missing parts supplied by reference TRBV9 and TRBJ2-2, is DSGVTQTPKHLITATGQRVTLRCSPRSGDLSVYWYQQSLDQGLQFLIQYYNGEERAKGNILERFSAQQFPDLHSELNLSSLELGDSALYFCASSVVAGGLNTGELFFGEGSRLTVL.

The sample holds a few counts of this clone. The read gets to within 3 residues of the CDR3 end, and the germline J gene fills in the rest. This rearrangement joins TRBV19 to TRBJ2-1, with 8 bases fitting TRBD1. J lost 4 bases, V lost 6 bases, and 11 bases had no gene match. Germline-derived CDR1 and CDR2 are LNHDA and SQIVND (reference sequence). This CDR3 has 16 residues. The part of the CDR3 DNA that was read is TGTGCCAGTAGCTTGGACTCAGGGGGCTTTTACAATGAG. It codes for CASSLDSGGFYNE. The full CDR3 is CASSLDSGGFYNEQFF.

This clone came up many times. Partial CDR3 DNA: TGCGCCAGCAGCTTGGGAGCGGGATCCACAGATACG. This translates into CASSLGAGSTDT. The CDR3 in full is CASSLGAGSTDTQYF. The chain employs TRBV5-1 and TRBJ2-3; 7 bases agree with TRBD2. The read falls 3 residues short of the CDR3 end, and the missing part is taken from the germline J gene. The V gene's germline CDR1 is SGHRS and CDR2 YFSETQ. The junction had 3 bases not matched to a gene; V was cut back by 0 bases and J by 2 bases. The CDR3 has 15 amino acids.

This clone was counted at least ten times. Read data end 3 residues before the CDR3 end; the end is taken from the germline J gene. The chain links TRBV7-3 to TRBJ1-1; tentatively, D is TRBD1 (5 bases). V was trimmed by 0 bases and J by 2 bases, leaving 16 bases between them. This CDR3 comprises 17 residues. Germline lookup yields CDR1 SGHTA and CDR2 FQGTGA. The part of the CDR3 DNA that was read is TGTGCCAGCAGCTTAACGGTCCTTGGGGGGGTTAACACTGAA. Translation gives CASSLTVLGGVNTE. From start to end, the CDR3 is CASSLTVLGGVNTEAFF. Together with reference TRBV7-3 and TRBJ1-1, the CDR3 gives the full variable domain: GAGVSQTPSNKVTEKGKYVELRCDPISGHTALYWYRQSLGQGPEFLIYFQGTGAADDSGLPNDRFFAVRPEGSVSTLKIQRTERGDSAVYLCASSLTVLGGVNTEAFFGQGTRLTVV.

This clone was recorded many times. The CDR3 is cut off 3 residues early in the read; its end comes from the germline J gene. The rearrangement links TRBV2 to TRBJ2-5; the D gene is possibly TRBD1 (5 bases). V was shortened by 6 bases and J by 4 bases, with 12 bases between the two germline ends. The CDR3 sequence is 13 residues long. The germline gives CDR1 SNHLY, CDR2 FYNNEI. CDR3 amino acids: CASSREGVETQYF. The CDR3 DNA, read in part, is TGTGCCAGCAGCCGAGAAGGGGTAGAGACC.

This clone was recorded many times. Read data end 3 residues before the CDR3 end; the end is taken from the germline J gene. This chain joins TRBV5-1 and TRBJ1-1; 9 bases agree with TRBD1. The J segment lost 1 base and the V segment lost 5 bases, leaving 12 bases of the junction unmatched. The CDR3 is 17 amino acids. The germline V gene encodes CDR1 SGHRS and CDR2 YFSETQ. The DNA read from the CDR3 is TGCGCCAGCAGTCGTCAACCGGGACAGGGATCGAACACTGAA. Its protein product is CASSRQPGQGSNTE. The complete CDR3 protein is CASSRQPGQGSNTEAFF.

To note about this clone: The CDR3 end is not reached by the read, which stops 3 residues before it; the germline J gene fills it in. The V call is TRBV30, the J call TRBJ2-1; D perhaps matches TRBD2 (6 bases). The CDR3 contains 15 residues. The germline V and J ends were trimmed by 4 bases and 0 bases, with 13 bases remaining between them. CDR1 and CDR2 (germline): GTSNPN, SVGIG (reference sequence). The CDR3 sequence: CAWTRDFYSYNEQFF. The part of the CDR3 DNA that was read is TGTGCCTGGACTCGGGACTTTTACTCCTACAATGAG.

This clone was seen at least ten times. The read ends 3 residues shy of where the CDR3 ends; the end is completed using the germline J gene. This chain joins TRBV12-3 or TRBV12-4 and TRBJ1-4; D gene uncertain. The CDR3 is 16 residues long. The ends were cut back, 3 bases at V and 0 bases at J, with 11 bases in the middle. The sequenced part of the CDR3 DNA is TGTGCCAGCAGTTTGGGCAGAGATGCAACTAATGAAAAA. Its translation is CASSLGRDATNEK. The CDR3 in its entirety is CASSLGRDATNEKLFF.

This clone showed up many times. The read ends 3 residues before the CDR3 terminus; that terminus is restored from the germline J gene. The chain carries TRBV5-1 and TRBJ2-7; TRBD1 matches at 11 bases. CDR1 and CDR2 (germline): SGHRS, YFSETQ. V shed 4 bases and J 6 bases; nucleotides not matched to a gene: 6. The CDR3 sequence is 14 residues long. The sequenced CDR3 bases are TGCGCCAGCAGCACTACCGGGACAGGGGGCGAG. Protein: CASSTTGTGGE. From start to end, the CDR3 is CASSTTGTGGEQYF. Full variable domain (rest looked up from reference TRBV5-1 and TRBJ2-7): KAGVTQTPRYLIKTRGQQVTLSCSPISGHRSVSWYQQTPGQGLQFLFEYFSETQRNKGNFPGRFSGRQFSNSRSEMNVSTLELGDSALYLCASSTTGTGGEQYFGPGTRLTVT.

Many counts were recorded for this clone. The read ends 3 residues early relative to the CDR3; the germline J gene fills the gap. The V gene is TRBV7-6, the J gene TRBJ2-3; TRBD1 might be the D (6 bases). This CDR3 region has 16 residues. V lost 5 bases and J 2 bases, leaving 17 bases between the germline ends. The germline gives CDR1 SGHVS, CDR2 FNYEAQ. Incomplete CDR3 DNA: TGTGCCAGCAGCAAAACAGGGATGGCGACCACAGATACG. Its translation: CASSKTGMATTDT. The full CDR3 protein reads CASSKTGMATTDTQYF.

This clone was seen only a few times. The read ends 3 residues shy of where the CDR3 ends; the end is completed using the germline J gene. The chain links TRBV2 to TRBJ1-1; D ambiguous. This CDR3 has 14 amino acids. Germline V gene sequence: CDR1 SNHLY, CDR2 FYNNEI. The CDR3 sequence: CASNLRGSNQPAFF. CDR3 DNA, as far as it was read: TGTGCCAGCAACCTACGGGGTAGCAATCAGCCC.

This clone was counted ten times or more. The read is 3 residues too short to cover the CDR3 end, so that end is filled in from the germline J gene. The gene calls are TRBV11-2 and TRBJ1-1; D gene unclear. CDR1 and CDR2 (germline): SGHAT, FQNNGV. With 1 base removed from V and 5 bases from J, the gap between germline ends came to 5 bases. This CDR3 comprises 12 residues. The CDR3 sequence is CASSLAGTEAFF. The CDR3 bases that were read are TGTGCCAGCAGCTTAGCGGGGACTGAA.

This clone has at least ten counts. Sequencing ends 3 residues short of the CDR3 end; the germline J gene provides the rest. The chain carries TRBV6-2 or TRBV6-3 and TRBJ2-6; the D is unclear. Germline CDR1 MNHEY, CDR2 SVGEGT. V was pared by 3 bases and J by 0 bases, with 12 bases between. The CDR3 extends over 17 amino acids. The CDR3 bases that were read are TGTGCCAGCAGTTATGGGCAGGTACTCTCTGGGGCCAACGTC. It codes for CASSYGQVLSGANV. In full, the CDR3 is CASSYGQVLSGANVLTF.

This clone was counted at least ten times. The read is 3 residues too short to cover the CDR3 end, so that end is filled in from the germline J gene. The chain uses TRBV20-1 and TRBJ1-5; 8 bases line up with TRBD1. This CDR3 contains 14 residues. Per the germline V gene, CDR1 is DFQATT and CDR2 is SNEGSKA (reference sequence). The CDR3 region is CSATSRGPADPQHF. CDR3 DNA, as far as it was read: TGCAGTGCCACCTCCAGGGGGCCCGCCGATCCC.

The sample holds many counts of this clone. The CDR3 end falls 3 residues outside the read, so it is completed with the germline J gene. V gene TRBV4-2 combines with J gene TRBJ2-1; TRBD2 matches at 10 bases. The CDR3 runs to 16 residues. Germline CDR1 and CDR2: LGHNA and YNFKEQ. The V and J ends lost 2 bases and 4 bases, in that order; junction bases with no gene match: 5. The covered CDR3 bases are TGTGCCAGCAGCCAATATACTAGCGGGGAATACAATGAG. Its translation: CASSQYTSGEYNE. The whole CDR3 protein is CASSQYTSGEYNEQFF.

This clone has a count of ten or more. From the germline J gene comes the end of the CDR3, since the read stops 3 residues before it. The V call is TRBV7-6, the J call TRBJ1-3, with D perhaps TRBD1 (6 bases). The V end lost 5 bases, the J end lost 1 base, and 12 bases lay between the germline ends. Germline V gene sequence: CDR1 SGHVS, CDR2 FNYEAQ. The length of the CDR3 is 15 residues. The CDR3 bases that were read are TGTGCCAGCAGCATTGACAGGAGTTCTGGAAACACC. Translated: CASSIDRSSGNT. The CDR3 in full is CASSIDRSSGNTIYF. Filled out from reference TRBV7-6 and TRBJ1-3, the complete variable domain reads GAGVSQSPRYKVTKRGQDVALRCDPISGHVSLYWYRQALGQGPEFLTYFNYEAQQDKSGLPNDRFSAERPEGSISTLTIQRTEQRDSAMYRCASSIDRSSGNTIYFGEGSWLTVV.

This clone has a handful of counts. The read terminates 3 residues before the CDR3 end, so the remaining end is supplied by the germline J gene. The chain combines TRBV30 with TRBJ1-2, with D possibly being TRBD1 (5 bases). The CDR3 has 16 residues. Looked up from germline, CDR1 is GTSNPN and CDR2 is SVGIG (reference sequence). V lost 2 bases and J lost 6, with 22 bases in between. CDR3 region: CAWSMGGAQRKDGYTF. CDR3 DNA (partial): TGTGCCTGGAGTATGGGGGGTGCGCAGAGGAAGGATGGC.

This clone was found many times. The read gets to within 3 residues of the CDR3 end, and the germline J gene fills in the rest. This rearrangement joins TRBV18 to TRBJ1-5; tentative D call: TRBD1 (5 bases). Germline loops: CDR1 KGHSH, CDR2 LQKENI. The V end was cut by 5 bases, the J end by 5 bases, with 10 bases between. The length of the CDR3 is 13 residues. The CDR3 DNA, read in part, is TGTGCCAGCTCAAATCAGGGAGATCAGCCC. The encoded protein is CASSNQGDQP. The entire CDR3 protein is CASSNQGDQPQHF.

This clone was recorded many times. With the read ending 3 residues before the CDR3 end, the germline J gene is used to fill in that end. The J gene is TRBJ1-1, the V gene TRBV29-1; 7 bases match TRBD1. The junction had 3 bases not matched to a gene; V was cut back by 5 bases and J by 0 bases. This CDR3 spans 13 amino acids. Germline V gene lookup returns CDR1 SQVTM and CDR2 ANQGSEA. The part of the CDR3 DNA that was read is TGCAGCGTTCGGGACAGACTGAACACTGAA. Protein product: CSVRDRLNTE. The full CDR3 protein is CSVRDRLNTEAFF.

This clone has ten or more counts. This chain's CDR3 is CASAHPQDTLNSGNTIYF. The sequenced CDR3 bases are TGTGCTAGTGCTCACCCACAGGATACCCTCAACTCTGGAAACACC. The J gene is TRBJ1-3, the V gene TRBV12-5; a possible D gene is TRBD1 (5 bases). The read gets to within 3 residues of the CDR3 end, and the germline J gene fills in the rest. V lost 7 bases and J lost 0, with 22 bases in between. The CDR3 has 18 amino acids. CDR1 and CDR2 (germline): LGHNT, FRNRAP.

This clone was recorded many times. With the read ending 3 residues before the CDR3 end, the germline J gene is used to fill in that end. This chain connects TRBV7-8 to TRBJ2-1, with 10 bases identical to TRBD2. The CDR3 has 16 amino acids. Looked up from germline, CDR1 is SGHVS and CDR2 is FQNEAQ. V trimming: 3 bases; J trimming: 5 bases; junction bases outside the gene matches: 7. The CDR3 sequence is CASSFKRGGIDNEQFF. CDR3 DNA, as far as it was read: TGTGCCAGCAGCTTTAAGCGGGGGGGAATTGACAATGAG.

This clone was found many times. Read sequence stops 3 residues before the CDR3 end, and the germline J gene provides the missing end. The V call is TRBV18, the J call TRBJ1-4; 8 positions agree with TRBD1. The V and J ends lost 6 bases and 8 bases, in that order; junction bases with no gene match: 11. In germline, CDR1 is KGHSH, CDR2 LQKENI. This CDR3 region has 15 residues. The sequenced part of the CDR3 DNA is TGTGCCAGCTCCCTCACGACAGGGGAAAGCGAAAAA. Translated, it gives CASSLTTGESEK. The whole CDR3 protein reads CASSLTTGESEKLFF. The full variable domain, with the rest looked up from reference TRBV18 and TRBJ1-4, is NAGVMQNPRHLVRRRGQEARLRCSPMKGHSHVYWYRQLPEEGLKFMVYLQKENIIDESGMPKERFSAEFPKEGPSILRIQQVVRGDSAAYFCASSLTTGESEKLFFGSGTQLSVL.